A single sample gave rise to the 13 T cell receptor beta chains below, sequenced in a study of beta chain features in type 1 diabetes. General observations from the study: TCRB CDR3s from Type 1 diabetes patients were moderately but significantly shorter in all four CD4+ subsets.

Every isolated RNA sample was fully reverse transcribed, so sequencing captured expressed TCRB transcripts. The method was immunoSEQ multiplex PCR; TCRdb's version includes in-frame clones alone and lacks a portion of them. The sample carries under 300,000 clones, 24% recorded once. No antigen has been assigned to these receptors. Sequenced input: naive CD4+ T cells from blood. The receptors shown here come from a woman younger than 45 with type 1 diabetes.

The V call is TRBV6-1, the J call TRBJ2-7; perhaps TRBD1 as D (6 bases). Per germline, CDR1 MNHNS and CDR2 SASEGT. The CDR3 covers 13 residues. V was clipped by 8 bases and J by 4 bases, with 15 bases between them. The CDR3 coding sequence is TGTGCCAGCCTTGGACAGAAGGCTTACGAGCAGTACTTC. Translating gives CASLGQKAYEQYF.

The chain has TRBV18 and TRBJ2-3; 9 bases line up with TRBD1. J was trimmed by 4 bases and V by 6 bases; bases with no gene match: 8. The V gene's germline CDR1 is KGHSH and CDR2 LQKENI. The CDR3 extends over 15 amino acids. The CDR3: CASSLRTGDADTQYF. The CDR3 bases are TGTGCCAGCTCCCTCCGGACAGGGGATGCAGATACGCAGTATTTT.

This clone was seen a few times. This specimen includes other DNA sequences encoding the same CDR3. The rearrangement links TRBV2 to TRBJ2-1, with 11 positions matching TRBD2. CDR1 SNHLY and CDR2 FYNNEI come from the germline V gene. The CDR3 covers 14 residues. J gave up 4 bases and V 6 bases, and 2 bases lay outside the gene matches. In DNA form, the CDR3 reads TGTGCCAGCAGCGGACTAGCGGGTTACAATGAGCAGTTCTTC. This gives the protein CASSGLAGYNEQFF.

This clone was observed a few times. V usage is TRBV5-1 and J usage is TRBJ2-7; 7 nucleotides align to TRBD1. With V trimmed by 5 bases and J by 6 bases, 5 bases remained unmatched. The CDR3 covers 12 residues. Germline values: CDR1 SGHRS, CDR2 YFSETQ. The CDR3 sequence is CASRSTGTEQYF. The DNA of the CDR3 is TGCGCCAGCAGATCGACAGGGACCGAGCAGTACTTC.

This chain connects TRBV15 to TRBJ2-6, with D uncertain. Germline V gives CDR1 LNHNV, CDR2 YYDKDF (reference sequence). This CDR3 contains 14 residues. Trimming shortened V by 5 bases and J by 2 bases, and 7 bases separated the two germline ends. The CDR3 region is CATSPVAGANVLTF. CDR3 DNA sequence: TGTGCCACCAGCCCGGTGGCTGGGGCCAACGTCCTGACTTTC.

This clone was observed a handful of times. This chain connects TRBV23-1 to TRBJ2-3; 9 bases align to TRBD1. TRBV23-1 is labeled an ORF, and its function is uncertain. With V trimmed by 3 bases and J by 1 base, 11 bases remained unmatched. The CDR3 length is 18 residues. The CDR3 protein is CASSQSITGTGRTDTQYF. The CDR3 DNA is TGCGCCAGCAGTCAGAGCATAACAGGGACAGGGCGCACAGATACGCAGTATTTT.

V is TRBV7-9 and J is TRBJ2-1; a weak D match, TRBD2 (5 bases). CDR1 SEHNR and CDR2 FQNEAQ come from the germline V gene (reference sequence). Trimming shortened V by 5 bases and J by 15 bases, and 14 bases separated the two germline ends. The CDR3 consists of 11 residues. The CDR3 nucleotides are TGTGCCAGCAGCCAACGACTAAAATGGTTCTTC. Protein sequence: CASSQRLKWFF. The entire variable domain, with the rest obtained from reference TRBV7-9 and TRBJ2-1, is as follows: DTGVSQNPRHKITKRGQNVTFRCDPISEHNRLYWYRQTLGQGPEFLTYFQNEAQLEKSRLLSDRFSAERPKGSFSTLEIQRTEQGDSAMYLCASSQRLKWFFGPGTRLTVL.

This clone was counted only a few times. This chain uses TRBV14 with TRBJ2-5, with D perhaps matching TRBD1 (5 bases). The CDR3 totals 14 residues. Trimming removed 6 bases from V and 1 base from J, with 12 bases in between. The germline V gene encodes CDR1 SGHDN and CDR2 FVKESK. The DNA of the CDR3 is TGTGCCAGCAGTCGTGTGACAGCCCAAGAGACCCAGTACTTC. Protein: CASSRVTAQETQYF.

This chain connects TRBV30 to TRBJ2-1; tentative D call: TRBD1 (5 bases). Trimming cost V 0 bases and J 3 bases, with 18 bases left between them. The germline gives CDR1 GTSNPN, CDR2 SVGIG (reference sequence). The CDR3 loop spans 17 amino acids. CDR3 coding DNA: TGTGCCTGGAGTGTACGCGATGGGGCAGGCATCTACAATGAGCAGTTCTTC. Protein product: CAWSVRDGAGIYNEQFF.

V is TRBV25-1 and J is TRBJ1-4, with D possibly being TRBD1 (6 bases). The CDR3 has 16 residues. CDR1 and CDR2 (germline): MGHDK, SYGVNS. The germline V and J ends were trimmed by 1 base and 8 bases, with 17 bases remaining between them. CDR3: CASSELGNRVGEKLFF. The CDR3 nucleotides are TGTGCCAGCAGTGAATTGGGAAACAGGGTGGGGGAAAAACTGTTTTTT.

The sample holds a few counts of this clone. V is TRBV30 and J is TRBJ2-3; 8 bases align to TRBD2. Germline V CDR1 and CDR2: GTSNPN, SVGIG (reference sequence). CDR3 length equals 15 residues. V was clipped by 2 bases and J by 2 bases; unmatched bases: 6. For the CDR3, the DNA is TGTGCCTGGAGTACGGCTAGCGGGTACACAGATACGCAGTATTTT. Encoded protein: CAWSTASGYTDTQYF.

This clone was seen more than once but under ten times. The chain combines TRBV9 with TRBJ2-1, with 13 bases that match TRBD2. After removal of 1 base from V and 5 bases from J, the junction contained 3 bases not matched to a gene. There are 16 residues in the CDR3. Germline V lookup: CDR1 SGDLS, CDR2 YYNGEE. In DNA, the CDR3 is TGTGCCAGCAGCGTACTCGGACTAGCGGGAGACAATGAGCAGTTCTTC. Translated: CASSVLGLAGDNEQFF.

This clone showed up just a few times. This chain uses TRBV18 with TRBJ2-7, with D perhaps matching TRBD2 (6 bases). The CDR3 is 15 residues long. Trimming left V 3 bases short and J 3 bases short, with 15 bases between. The germline V gene encodes CDR1 KGHSH and CDR2 LQKENI. Here the CDR3 reads CASSPGTHQVYEQYF. CDR3 nucleotide sequence: TGTGCCAGCTCACCCGGGACTCATCAGGTCTACGAGCAGTACTTC.